Described below is a single TCR beta chain sequence and its context. Generated by immunoSEQ multiplex PCR, the TCRdb table keeps only in-frame clones and is missing some. The table records fewer than 80,000 clones, roughly 83% of them present only once. This specimen comes from a study of radiation and T cells in renal cell carcinoma. Time point indicated: blood 4 weeks post-SBRT, at nephrectomy. Specified treatment: 15 Gy SBRT to primary tumor, nephrectomy 4 weeks later. Nephrectomy followed 15 Gy stereotactic body radiation by 4 weeks. Clear cell pathology was present in this patient's renal cell carcinoma. The CDR3 is made up of 14 amino acids. The germline V and J ends were trimmed by 10 bases and 1 base, with 12 bases remaining between them. Germline V gene lookup returns CDR1 SGHNT and CDR2 YYREEE (reference sequence).

This receptor was taken from a woman aged 55-70 years with renal cell carcinoma. Sequenced material: blood, taken from a patient whose treatment included radiotherapy and nephrectomy. This sequence joins TRBV5-4 and TRBJ1-6, with D perhaps TRBD1 (5 bases). The CDR3 sequence: CAFRDGSYNSPLHF. Here the CDR3 DNA reads TGTGCCTTCCGGGACGGTTCCTATAATTCACCCCTCCACTTT.